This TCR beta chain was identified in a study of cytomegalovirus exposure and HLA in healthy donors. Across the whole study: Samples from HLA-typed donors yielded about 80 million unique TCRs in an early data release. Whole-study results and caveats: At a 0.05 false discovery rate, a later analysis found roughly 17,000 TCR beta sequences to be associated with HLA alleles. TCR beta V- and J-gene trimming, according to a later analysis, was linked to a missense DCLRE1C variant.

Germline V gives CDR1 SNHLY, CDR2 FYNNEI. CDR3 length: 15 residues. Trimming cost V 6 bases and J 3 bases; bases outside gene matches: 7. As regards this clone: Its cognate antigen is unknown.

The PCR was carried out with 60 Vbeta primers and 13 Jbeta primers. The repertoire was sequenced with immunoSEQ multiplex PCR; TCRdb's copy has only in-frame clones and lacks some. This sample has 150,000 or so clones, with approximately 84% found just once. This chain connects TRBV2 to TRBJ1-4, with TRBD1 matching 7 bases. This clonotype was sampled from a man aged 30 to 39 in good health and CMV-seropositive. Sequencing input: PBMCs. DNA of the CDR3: TGTGCCAGCAGGGTAGCGGGACAGTCTAATGAAAAACTGTTTTTT. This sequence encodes CASRVAGQSNEKLFF. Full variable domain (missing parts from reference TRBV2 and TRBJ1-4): EPEVTQTPSHQVTQMGQEVILRCVPISNHLYFYWYRQILGQKVEFLVSFYNNEISEKSEIFDDQFSVERPDGSNFTLKIRSTKLEDSAMYFCASRVAGQSNEKLFFGSGTQLSVL.